The present TCR beta chain was sequenced within a study of CD8 T cells in Susac syndrome. Study-level information: At blood draw, Susac syndrome patients were therapy-naive, on corticosteroids, or on intravenous immunoglobulin alone. Broader study findings: Maximal CD8+ clonal expansion in Susac was observed within TEMRA cells and among active patients.

The V gene end was trimmed by 7 bases and the J gene end by 4 bases; junction bases not matched to a gene: 7. Germline V gene data show CDR1 as MDHEN and CDR2 as SYDVKM. The CDR3 consists of 13 residues. As judged by recently defined diagnostic criteria, patients with Susac syndrome had definite or probable disease. Notes on this clonotype: As yet, its antigen is unknown.

Random hexamers primed reverse transcription of 0.5 to 1 ug RNA. The CDR3 of TCR beta was amplified by immunoSEQ multiplex PCR across 54 Vbeta and 13 Jbeta. TCRdb processed the immunoSEQ multiplex PCR reads anew with MiXCR; each CDR3 protein has one entry. The sample carries 70,000 to 100,000 distinct CDR3 sequences, about 95% recorded once. V and J are TRBV28 and TRBJ2-7; 7 bases map to TRBD2. Sequencing used CD8+ T cells from PBMCs. The sequence was collected from a human donor with Susac syndrome. CDR3 sequence reads: CASISRAGYEQYF. In DNA form, the CDR3 reads TGTGCCAGCATAAGTCGAGCGGGGTACGAGCAGTACTTC.